This TCR beta chain was obtained from a study of T cells in Graves' hyperthyroidism and ophthalmopathy. Findings and caveats of the study: Blood also held most thyroid clonotypes expanded beyond 0.001.

This clonotype has at least ten counts. Its antigen remains unidentified. RNA transcripts were the template for amplifying TCR beta CDR3 regions. Carried out on the TCR CDR3, a first-round RT-PCR used the HTBI primer set. Each CDR3 protein is one row after TCRdb ran MiXCR on the multiplex PCR reads. This table holds approximately 740,000 distinct CDR3 sequences, roughly 15% found once. This CDR3 spans 16 amino acids. Germline-derived CDR1 and CDR2 are MDHEN and SYDVKM. With V trimmed by 5 bases and J by 2 bases, 8 bases remained unmatched. These patients, aged 18 to 65, had recently diagnosed hyperthyroidism lasting under 2 months.

The V and J genes are TRBV28 and TRBJ2-3, with 9 positions matching TRBD1. What was sequenced was blood. This clonotype was obtained from a woman younger than 30 with Graves' hyperthyroidism. CDR3 amino acids: CASSTPGQGHTDTQYF. CDR3 DNA: TGTGCCAGCAGTACCCCGGGACAGGGCCACACAGATACGCAGTATTTT.